These T cell receptor beta chains were read from a single sample in a study of control samples from healthy donors and cancer patients. Assay: immunoSEQ multiplex PCR; the TCRdb copy retains only in-frame clones and omits some. Of roughly 370,000 clones listed, 80% to 95% are singletons. The sequenced sample consisted of PBMCs. Every receptor here comes from a man in his forties or fifties with head and neck cancer. The CDR3 runs from the conserved cysteine through the conserved F or W. Each record gives: CDR3 protein, CDR3 DNA, V gene, CDR3 length, J gene, D gene, clone size. The D gene is left open where the match is weak. Not every row has a clone size; where given, it reads once, few, many or a size class.

CASSPTGTRDEQYF,TGCGCCAGCAGCCCCACAGGGACCCGAGACGAGCAGTACTTC,TRBV4-1,14,TRBJ2-7,-,-
CASSQDSYNSPLHF,TGTGCCAGCAGCCAGGACAGTTATAATTCACCCCTCCACTTT,TRBV7-3,14,TRBJ1-6,-,few
CASSTGLLGETQYF,TGTGCCAGCAGCACGGGGCTTTTGGGAGAGACCCAGTACTTC,TRBV6-5,14,TRBJ2-5,-,-
CASGGTTGGSGEQYF,TGTGCCAGTGGGGGAACGACAGGGGGCTCGGGCGAGCAGTACTTC,TRBV5-4,15,TRBJ2-7,TRBD1,-
CASSLGVGIGKETQYF,TGTGCCAGCAGTTTAGGGGTGGGGATCGGGAAAGAGACCCAGTACTTC,TRBV27,16,TRBJ2-5,-,-
CASSLYGYDTEAFF,TGTGCCAGCAGCTTGTACGGTTACGACACTGAAGCTTTCTTT,TRBV7-8,14,TRBJ1-1,-,-
CASSPRETQYF,TGTGCCAGCAGCCCCCGGGAGACCCAGTACTTC,TRBV11-2,11,TRBJ2-5,-,-
CASSLGLGVAQPQHF,TGTGCCAGCAGCTTAGGGTTGGGGGTAGCACAGCCCCAGCATTTT,TRBV7-2,15,TRBJ1-5,-,-
CASSPMTGPNTEAFF,TGTGCCAGCAGTCCGATGACGGGGCCGAACACTGAAGCTTTCTTT,TRBV27,15,TRBJ1-1,-,-
CASSHTTGTQYF,TGTGCCAGCAGCCATACAACGGGAACGCAGTATTTT,TRBV12-3/TRBV12-4,12,TRBJ2-3,-,-
CAWSVRVGANVLTF,TGTGCCTGGAGTGTGAGGGTTGGGGCCAACGTCCTGACTTTC,TRBV30,14,TRBJ2-6,-,-
CASTFSGANVLTF,TGTGCCAGTACTTTCTCTGGGGCCAACGTCCTGACTTTC,TRBV19,13,TRBJ2-6,-,-
CSHPEGDYNEQFF,TGCAGCCATCCCGAGGGGGACTACAATGAGCAGTTCTTC,TRBV29-1,13,TRBJ2-1,-,-
CASSPRGQGDYGYTF,TGTGCCAGTAGTCCCAGGGGGCAGGGAGACTATGGCTACACCTTC,TRBV19,15,TRBJ1-2,TRBD1,-
CASSFPSLGSAFF,TGTGCCAGCAGTTTCCCCTCCCTCGGGTCTGCTTTCTTT,TRBV28,13,TRBJ1-1,-,-
CAWRWRVDVTEAFF,TGTGCCTGGAGGTGGAGGGTTGATGTCACTGAAGCTTTCTTT,TRBV30,14,TRBJ1-1,-,once
CASSHAGTGVYGELFF,TGTGCCAGCAGCCACGCCGGGACAGGGGTCTACGGGGAGCTGTTTTTT,TRBV7-8,16,TRBJ2-2,TRBD1,-
CASNVPRTIGNSPLHF,TGTGCCAGCAATGTTCCCCGGACAATCGGGAATTCACCCCTCCACTTT,TRBV28,16,TRBJ1-6,-,-
CASSRGQQVKHSGNTIYF,TGCGCCAGCAGCCGAGGACAGCAGGTTAAACACTCTGGAAACACCATATATTTT,TRBV4-1,18,TRBJ1-3,-,-
CASSYRGGAGDTQYF,TGTGCCAGCAGCTACCGCGGGGGCGCGGGAGATACGCAGTATTTT,TRBV11-2,15,TRBJ2-3,-,-
CAIADSNQPQHF,TGTGCTATAGCTGATAGCAATCAGCCCCAGCATTTT,TRBV28,12,TRBJ1-5,-,-
CASSFGAGELFF,TGTGCCAGCAGCTTTGGGGCCGGGGAGCTGTTTTTT,TRBV11-3,12,TRBJ2-2,-,-
CARSLEGDPYEQYF,TGTGCCAGAAGCTTAGAGGGGGACCCCTACGAGCAGTACTTC,TRBV7-5,14,TRBJ2-7,-,-
CATSDSSGSSYNEQFF,TGTGCCACCAGTGATTCTAGCGGGAGCTCCTACAATGAGCAGTTCTTC,TRBV24-1,16,TRBJ2-1,TRBD2,-
CASSLTAGQGPYEQYF,TGTGCCAGCAGTTTAACGGCGGGACAGGGCCCCTACGAGCAGTACTTC,TRBV28,16,TRBJ2-7,TRBD1,-
CASSDSRGMNTEAFF,TGCGCCAGCAGTGATTCGAGGGGAATGAACACTGAAGCTTTCTTT,TRBV10-1,15,TRBJ1-1,-,-
CASSLTGYGYTF,TGTGCCAGCAGTTTGACGGGCTATGGCTACACCTTC,TRBV12-3/TRBV12-4,12,TRBJ1-2,-,few
CASMAQLEQYF,TGTGCCAGCATGGCTCAGCTCGAGCAGTACTTC,TRBV28,11,TRBJ2-7,-,-
CASSVGGSGQPYEQYF,TGTGCCAGCAGCGTAGGGGGTAGCGGGCAGCCCTACGAGCAGTACTTC,TRBV9,16,TRBJ2-7,TRBD2,-
CASSDGGYTF,TGTGCCAGCAGTGACGGCGGCTACACCTTC,TRBV2,10,TRBJ1-2,-,-
CAGSLGVTRNTEAFF,TGTGCCGGCAGTTTAGGTGTCACCCGGAACACTGAAGCTTTCTTT,TRBV28,15,TRBJ1-1,-,-
CASSELGQYLYGYTF,TGTGCCAGCAGTGAACTTGGACAGTACCTCTATGGCTACACCTTC,TRBV6-1,15,TRBJ1-2,-,-
CASRFGVGGVVNEQFF,TGTGCAAGTCGCTTTGGTGTCGGGGGGGTCGTCAATGAGCAGTTCTTC,TRBV12-2,16,TRBJ2-1,-,-
CASSLRQGRGTGQPQHF,TGTGCCAGCAGCCTAAGGCAGGGGAGAGGTACAGGTCAGCCCCAGCATTTT,TRBV27,17,TRBJ1-5,-,-
CAWSVSLAGNTGELFF,TGTGCCTGGAGTGTCAGCCTAGCGGGAAACACCGGGGAGCTGTTTTTT,TRBV30,16,TRBJ2-2,TRBD2,-
CASSESWGRAASTDTQYF,TGTGCCAGCAGTGAATCGTGGGGCAGGGCTGCTAGCACAGATACGCAGTATTTT,TRBV6-1,18,TRBJ2-3,-,-
CASSLVNEQFF,TGTGCCAGCAGTTTAGTCAATGAGCAGTTCTTC,TRBV12-3/TRBV12-4,11,TRBJ2-1,-,-
CASSSKKGGPGTNYEKLFF,TGTGCCAGCAGCTCGAAGAAAGGGGGACCGGGGACAAATTATGAAAAACTGTTTTTT,TRBV14,19,TRBJ1-4,-,-
CASSPPIFFSESPHEQYF,TGTGCCAGCTCACCACCGATTTTTTTCTCGGAATCCCCCCACGAGCAGTACTTC,TRBV18,18,TRBJ2-7,-,once
CASSVASGGLTLSNEQFF,TGTGCCAGCAGCGTAGCTTCAGGGGGCCTAACCCTATCCAATGAGCAGTTCTTC,TRBV9,18,TRBJ2-1,TRBD1,-
CASSSYWPGPTEAFF,TGTGCCAGCAGCTCATATTGGCCGGGTCCCACTGAAGCTTTCTTT,TRBV11-2,15,TRBJ1-1,-,-
CASNPGLQVYEQYF,TGTGCCAGCAACCCGGGTCTACAGGTCTACGAGCAGTACTTC,TRBV5-6,14,TRBJ2-7,-,-
CASMAGDYQETQYF,TGTGCCAGTATGGCAGGAGATTACCAAGAGACCCAGTACTTC,TRBV19,14,TRBJ2-5,-,-
CASSLAGRRGTDTQYF,TGTGCCAGCAGCTTAGCTGGTAGGAGGGGCACAGATACGCAGTATTTT,TRBV7-2,16,TRBJ2-3,-,-
CASTLPNGPQHF,TGTGCCAGCACCCTCCCCAATGGACCCCAGCATTTT,TRBV7-2,12,TRBJ1-5,-,-
CASSPRRITYEQYF,TGTGCCAGCAGCCCCCGCAGGATTACCTACGAGCAGTACTTC,TRBV14,14,TRBJ2-7,-,once
CASSLFSSNTGELFF,TGTGCCAGCAGCTTATTTTCCAGCAACACCGGGGAGCTGTTTTTT,TRBV7-2,15,TRBJ2-2,-,-
CATSRDRGAPGELFF,TGTGCCACCAGCAGAGATCGGGGGGCGCCCGGGGAGCTGTTTTTT,TRBV15,15,TRBJ2-2,-,-
CAWSEADRPPNIQYF,TGTGCCTGGAGTGAAGCAGACAGGCCTCCTAACATTCAGTACTTC,TRBV30,15,TRBJ2-4,-,-
CATSDDRTYNEQFF,TGTGCCACCAGTGACGACAGAACTTACAATGAGCAGTTCTTC,TRBV24-1,14,TRBJ2-1,-,-
CASSSGGPFYGYTF,TGTGCCAGCAGTAGTGGGGGTCCTTTCTATGGCTACACCTTC,TRBV25-1,14,TRBJ1-2,-,once
CASSYFRGAYNEQFF,TGTGCCAGCAGTTACTTCAGGGGGGCCTACAATGAGCAGTTCTTC,TRBV6-5,15,TRBJ2-1,-,-
CASSQDSANTEAFF,TGCGCCAGCAGCCAAGATTCAGCTAACACTGAAGCTTTCTTT,TRBV4-1,14,TRBJ1-1,-,-
CAWSSAEVNNYGYTF,TGTGCCTGGAGCTCGGCGGAGGTGAACAACTATGGCTACACCTTC,TRBV30,15,TRBJ1-2,-,once
CAISGTAQETQYF,TGTGCCATCAGTGGGACAGCTCAAGAGACCCAGTACTTC,TRBV10-3,13,TRBJ2-5,-,-